Listed below are T cell receptor beta chains from one sample, sequenced in a study of cytomegalovirus exposure and HLA in healthy donors. Data came from immunoSEQ multiplex PCR; TCRdb stores just in-frame clones and leaves some out. The repertoire holds about 250,000 clones, with 80% as singletons. What was sequenced was PBMCs. These receptors were taken from a girl under 10 years old in good health and CMV-seronegative. Both conserved end residues are part of each CDR3. The D gene is left open where the match is weak. Not all rows give a size; the values are once, few, many and, for expanded clones, a class.

clone_size	v_call	d_call	j_call	cdr3_aa	cdr3_nt
-	TRBV21-1	-	TRBJ1-3	CASIGTGGVSGNTIYF	TGTGCCAGCATAGGGACGGGGGGAGTCTCTGGAAACACCATATATTTT
once	TRBV7-9	-	TRBJ2-6	CASSLGWRTAPGANVLTF	TGTGCCAGCAGCTTAGGTTGGAGGACAGCCCCTGGGGCCAACGTCCTGACTTTC
few	TRBV19	-	TRBJ2-5	CASKLRDQETQYF	TGTGCCAGTAAACTCCGGGATCAAGAGACCCAGTACTTC
few	TRBV5-1	-	TRBJ2-4	CASSLVVYRNIQYF	TGCGCCAGCAGCTTGGTTGTTTATCGGAACATTCAGTACTTC
-	TRBV9	-	TRBJ2-2	CASSVDGGTVYAGELFF	TGTGCCAGCAGCGTAGACGGCGGGACGGTGTACGCCGGGGAGCTGTTTTTT
few	TRBV29-1	-	TRBJ2-5	CSVRGGTQYF	TGCAGCGTCCGAGGGGGGACCCAGTACTTC
-	TRBV5-1	-	TRBJ1-6	CASSLGAIPLPNSPLHF	TGCGCCAGCAGCTTGGGAGCGATCCCCCTTCCGAATTCACCCCTCCACTTT
-	TRBV29-1	-	TRBJ1-4	CSVERGGWEKLFF	TGCAGCGTGGAAAGGGGAGGGTGGGAAAAACTGTTTTTT
-	TRBV29-1	-	TRBJ1-1	CSVESWAETLTNTEAFF	TGCAGCGTTGAATCGTGGGCAGAGACATTGACGAACACTGAAGCTTTCTTT
-	TRBV18	-	TRBJ1-4	CASSRYHQGRANEKLFF	TGTGCCAGCTCACGTTACCACCAGGGGAGGGCTAATGAAAAACTGTTTTTT
-	TRBV6-5	TRBD1	TRBJ2-7	CASRENRGRTYEQYF	TGTGCCAGCAGAGAAAACAGGGGGCGCACCTACGAGCAGTACTTC
few	TRBV27	TRBD2	TRBJ2-1	CASSLGTSGRAQYNEQFF	TGTGCCAGCAGTTTAGGAACTAGCGGGAGGGCTCAGTACAATGAGCAGTTCTTC
-	TRBV27	TRBD2	TRBJ2-7	CASSQGLAGPTYEQYF	TGTGCCAGCAGTCAAGGACTAGCGGGCCCAACCTACGAGCAGTACTTC
-	TRBV21-1	-	TRBJ2-5	CASSKEWHGQGRETQYF	TGTGCCAGCAGCAAAGAGTGGCACGGACAGGGAAGAGAGACCCAGTACTTC
-	TRBV5-8	-	TRBJ2-3	CASSRRGEADTQYF	TGTGCCAGCAGCCGACGGGGTGAGGCAGATACGCAGTATTTT
-	TRBV7-9	-	TRBJ2-5	CASSLATGAQETQYF	TGTGCCAGCAGCTTAGCGACAGGAGCCCAAGAGACCCAGTACTTC
-	TRBV5-1	-	TRBJ1-5	CASSPDNNQPQHF	TGCGCCAGCAGCCCGGACAACAATCAGCCCCAGCATTTT
-	TRBV9	-	TRBJ2-2	CASSRRGGSNTGELFF	TGTGCCAGCAGCCGGAGGGGAGGTTCGAACACCGGGGAGCTGTTTTTT
-	TRBV5-1	TRBD2	TRBJ2-3	CASSLGTSGGADTQYF	TGCGCCAGCAGCTTGGGGACTAGCGGGGGCGCAGATACGCAGTATTTT
-	TRBV20-1	-	TRBJ1-2	CSARDRQPFDF	TGCAGTGCTAGAGATCGACAGCCGTTTGACTTC
few	TRBV7-9	-	TRBJ2-2	CASMTGGSGELFF	TGTGCCAGCATGACCGGGGGAAGCGGGGAGCTGTTTTTT
-	TRBV30	-	TRBJ2-1	CALALSSYNEQFF	TGTGCATTAGCCCTAAGCTCCTACAATGAGCAGTTCTTC
-	TRBV18	TRBD1	TRBJ1-1	CASSPALTGLNTEAFF	TGTGCCAGCTCACCTGCACTGACAGGGCTTAACACTGAAGCTTTCTTT
-	TRBV28	-	TRBJ2-7	CASSIRDTALFGTYEQYF	TGTGCCAGCAGTATCCGGGACACCGCTTTATTTGGGACCTACGAGCAGTACTTC
-	TRBV7-9	-	TRBJ2-1	CASSFRVLTGSYNEQFF	TGTGCCAGCAGCTTCCGGGTCCTGACCGGGTCCTACAATGAGCAGTTCTTC
-	TRBV4-1	-	TRBJ2-7	CASSQDIREPYEQYF	TGCGCCAGCAGCCAAGATATTAGAGAGCCCTACGAGCAGTACTTC
few	TRBV19	-	TRBJ1-4	CASSLFLNEKLFF	TGTGCCAGTAGTCTCTTCTTGAATGAAAAACTGTTTTTT
-	TRBV6-5	-	TRBJ2-5	CASRGVRGWETQYF	TGTGCCAGCAGGGGAGTCAGGGGATGGGAGACCCAGTACTTC
few	TRBV4-2	TRBD1	TRBJ2-7	CASSQGQGSSYEQYF	TGTGCCAGCAGCCAAGGACAGGGGTCTTCCTACGAGCAGTACTTC
-	TRBV7-6	-	TRBJ2-2	CASSLWRGMNTGELFF	TGTGCCAGCAGCTTATGGCGGGGAATGAACACCGGGGAGCTGTTTTTT
-	TRBV6-5	-	TRBJ2-5	CASSDLGRKETQYF	TGTGCCAGCTCTGACTTGGGGAGGAAAGAGACCCAGTACTTC
-	TRBV5-1	-	TRBJ2-2	CASSLGVSGLTGELFF	TGCGCCAGCAGCTTGGGGGTTAGCGGACTCACCGGGGAGCTGTTTTTT
-	TRBV30	TRBD2	TRBJ2-1	CAWGSGGGNEQFF	TGTGCCTGGGGTAGCGGGGGAGGCAATGAGCAGTTCTTC
-	TRBV7-8	TRBD1	TRBJ1-1	CASSFRDRSDEAFF	TGTGCCAGCAGCTTCCGGGACAGAAGCGATGAAGCTTTCTTT
-	TRBV27	-	TRBJ2-7	CASSLSGFWEQYF	TGTGCCAGCAGTTTAAGTGGCTTTTGGGAGCAGTACTTC
-	TRBV5-4	-	TRBJ2-5	CASSLAGHETQYF	TGTGCCAGCAGCTTGGCAGGGCACGAGACCCAGTACTTC
-	TRBV21-1	-	TRBJ2-1	CASTNSGRADNEQFF	TGTGCCAGCACGAATAGCGGGAGGGCAGACAATGAGCAGTTCTTC
-	TRBV5-4	TRBD1	TRBJ1-2	CASSLERWTGLGYGYTF	TGTGCCAGCAGCTTGGAGCGGTGGACAGGGCTTGGCTATGGCTACACCTTC
few	TRBV19	TRBD1	TRBJ2-1	CASSFRDSAYNEQFF	TGTGCCAGTAGTTTCCGGGACAGCGCGTACAATGAGCAGTTCTTC
-	TRBV10-2	TRBD2	TRBJ2-1	CASSGTSGSNEQFF	TGCGCCAGCAGTGGGACTAGCGGGAGCAATGAGCAGTTCTTC
-	TRBV6-5	-	TRBJ2-7	CASSYSRGGSYEQYF	TGTGCCAGCAGTTACTCCCGGGGTGGGTCCTACGAGCAGTACTTC
-	TRBV5-3	-	TRBJ2-2	CARSGQGGAAGELFF	TGTGCCAGAAGCGGTCAGGGGGGAGCGGCCGGGGAGCTGTTTTTT
-	TRBV6-1	-	TRBJ1-3	CASNGGISGNTIYF	TGTGCCAGCAACGGGGGGATTTCTGGAAACACCATATATTTT
-	TRBV30	-	TRBJ1-5	CACGGRHQPQHF	TGTGCCTGCGGAGGGCGCCATCAGCCCCAGCATTTT
-	TRBV6-5	-	TRBJ2-2	CASSYTGLNTGELFF	TGTGCCAGCAGTTACACAGGGTTGAACACCGGGGAGCTGTTTTTT
-	TRBV7-9	TRBD2	TRBJ2-3	CASSSGTSGVWGTQYF	TGTGCCAGCAGCTCCGGGACTAGCGGTGTATGGGGTACGCAGTATTTT